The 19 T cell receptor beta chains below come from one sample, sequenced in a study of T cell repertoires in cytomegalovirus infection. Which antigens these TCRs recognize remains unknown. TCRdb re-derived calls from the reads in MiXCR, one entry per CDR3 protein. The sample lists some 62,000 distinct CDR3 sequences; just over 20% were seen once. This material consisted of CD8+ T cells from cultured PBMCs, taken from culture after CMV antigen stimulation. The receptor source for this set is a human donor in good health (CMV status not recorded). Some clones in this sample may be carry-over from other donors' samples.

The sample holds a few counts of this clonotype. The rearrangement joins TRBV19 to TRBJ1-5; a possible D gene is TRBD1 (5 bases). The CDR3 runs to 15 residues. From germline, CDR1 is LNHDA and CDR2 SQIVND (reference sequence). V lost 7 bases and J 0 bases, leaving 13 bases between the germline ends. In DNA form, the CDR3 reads TGTGCCAGTACCATCGGACATTTTAGCAATCAGCCCCAGCATTTT. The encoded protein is CASTIGHFSNQPQHF.

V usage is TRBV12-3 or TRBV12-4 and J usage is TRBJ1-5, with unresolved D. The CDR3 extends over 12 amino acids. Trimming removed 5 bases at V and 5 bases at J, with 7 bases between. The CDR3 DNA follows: TGTGCCAGCAGTACCACGGATCAGCCCCAGCATTTT. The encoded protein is CASSTTDQPQHF.

The CDR3 DNA follows: TGCGCCAGCGGACAGGGGGAGCTGTTTTTT. Its protein is CASGQGELFF. The rearrangement links TRBV4-3 to TRBJ2-2; D might be TRBD1 (6 bases). The germline CDR1 and CDR2 sequences are LGHNA and YSLEER. Trimming shortened V by 8 bases and J by 8 bases, and 6 bases separated the two germline ends. The CDR3 covers 10 residues.

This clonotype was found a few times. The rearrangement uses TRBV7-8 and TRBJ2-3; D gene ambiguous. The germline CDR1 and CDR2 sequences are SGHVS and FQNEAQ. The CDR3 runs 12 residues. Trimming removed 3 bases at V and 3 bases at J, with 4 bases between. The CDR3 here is CASSFHTDTQYF. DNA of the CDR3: TGTGCCAGCAGCTTCCATACAGATACGCAGTATTTT.

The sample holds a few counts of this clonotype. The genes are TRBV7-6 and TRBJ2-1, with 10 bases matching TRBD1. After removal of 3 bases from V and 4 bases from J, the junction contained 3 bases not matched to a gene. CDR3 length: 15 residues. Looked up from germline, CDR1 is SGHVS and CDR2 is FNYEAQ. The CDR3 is CASSFRQGAYNEQFF. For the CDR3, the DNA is TGTGCCAGCAGCTTTAGACAGGGGGCTTACAATGAGCAGTTCTTC.

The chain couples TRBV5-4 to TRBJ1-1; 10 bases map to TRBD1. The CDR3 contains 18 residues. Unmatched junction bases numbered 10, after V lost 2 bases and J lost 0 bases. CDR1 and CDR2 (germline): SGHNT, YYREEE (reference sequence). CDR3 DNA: TGTGCCAGCAGCTTTCGACTAGGACAGGGGGGGATGAACACTGAAGCTTTCTTT. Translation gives CASSFRLGQGGMNTEAFF.

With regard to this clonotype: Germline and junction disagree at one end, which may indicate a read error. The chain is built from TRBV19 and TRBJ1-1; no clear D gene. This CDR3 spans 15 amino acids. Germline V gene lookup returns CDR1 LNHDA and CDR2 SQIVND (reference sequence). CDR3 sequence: CASSLERSMNTEAFF. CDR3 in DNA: TGTGCCAGTAGTTTAGAGCGGTCGATGAACACTGAAGCTTTCTTT.

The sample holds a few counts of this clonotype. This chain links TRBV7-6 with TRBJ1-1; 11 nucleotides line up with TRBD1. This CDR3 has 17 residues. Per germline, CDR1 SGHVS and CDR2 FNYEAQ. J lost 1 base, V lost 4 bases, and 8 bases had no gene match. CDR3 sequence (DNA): TGTGCCAGCAGCTGGCGGACAGGGGGCGTAGAGAACACTGAAGCTTTCTTT. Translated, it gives CASSWRTGGVENTEAFF. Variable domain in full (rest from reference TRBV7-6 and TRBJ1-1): GAGVSQSPRYKVTKRGQDVALRCDPISGHVSLYWYRQALGQGPEFLTYFNYEAQQDKSGLPNDRFSAERPEGSISTLTIQRTEQRDSAMYRCASSWRTGGVENTEAFFGQGTRLTVV.

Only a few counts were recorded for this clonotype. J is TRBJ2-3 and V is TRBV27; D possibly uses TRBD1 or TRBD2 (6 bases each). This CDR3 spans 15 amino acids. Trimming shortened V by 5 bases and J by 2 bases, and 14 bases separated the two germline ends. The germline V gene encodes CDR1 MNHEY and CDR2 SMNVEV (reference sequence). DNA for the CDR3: TGTGCCAGCAGTCCCTATGGGGGGCTCACAGATACGCAGTATTTT. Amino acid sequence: CASSPYGGLTDTQYF.

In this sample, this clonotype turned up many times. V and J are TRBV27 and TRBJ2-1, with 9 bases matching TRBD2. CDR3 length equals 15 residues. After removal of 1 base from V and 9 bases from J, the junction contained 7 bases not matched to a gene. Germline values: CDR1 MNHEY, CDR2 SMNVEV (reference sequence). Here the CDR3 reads CASSLLAGEFIEQFF. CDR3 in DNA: TGTGCCAGCAGTTTATTAGCGGGGGAGTTTATTGAGCAGTTCTTC.

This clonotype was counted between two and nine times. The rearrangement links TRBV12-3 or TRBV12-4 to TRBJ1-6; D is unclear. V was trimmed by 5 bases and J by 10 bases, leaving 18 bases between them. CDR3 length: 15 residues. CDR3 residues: CASSPRGGLSSPLHF. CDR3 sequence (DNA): TGTGCCAGCAGTCCCCGGGGAGGATTAAGCTCACCCCTCCACTTT.

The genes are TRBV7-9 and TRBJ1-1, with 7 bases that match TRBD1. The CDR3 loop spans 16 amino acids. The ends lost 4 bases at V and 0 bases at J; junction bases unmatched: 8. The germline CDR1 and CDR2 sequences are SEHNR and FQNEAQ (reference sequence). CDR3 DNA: TGTGCCAGCAGCTCAACGCACAGGGGTCTGAACACTGAAGCTTTCTTT. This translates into CASSSTHRGLNTEAFF.

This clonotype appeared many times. CDR3 in amino acids: CASYAELGNTIYF. CDR3 in DNA: TGTGCCAGCTATGCAGAGCTCGGAAACACCATATATTTT. The chain recombines TRBV6-6 with TRBJ1-3; D unresolved. Trimming took off 8 bases at V and 4 bases at J, with 12 bases between the two ends. The CDR3 consists of 13 residues. The germline V gene has CDR1 MNHNY and CDR2 SVGAGI (reference sequence).

The CDR3 here is CASSLGGLEVEQYF. Written as DNA, the CDR3 is TGTGCCAGCAGCTTAGGAGGGCTTGAAGTCGAGCAGTACTTC. The chain recombines TRBV7-9 with TRBJ2-7; the D gene is possibly TRBD2 (5 bases). CDR3 size: 14 residues. Between the trimmed V and J ends, which lost 1 base and 6 bases, there was a span of 13 bases. The germline V gene encodes CDR1 SEHNR and CDR2 FQNEAQ (reference sequence).

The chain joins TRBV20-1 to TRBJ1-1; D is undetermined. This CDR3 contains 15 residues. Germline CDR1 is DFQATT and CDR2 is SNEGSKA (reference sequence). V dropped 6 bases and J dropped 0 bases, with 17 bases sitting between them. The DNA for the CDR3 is TGCAGTGCCACCCGGCGGGGAAACTTGAACACTGAAGCTTTCTTT. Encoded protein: CSATRRGNLNTEAFF.

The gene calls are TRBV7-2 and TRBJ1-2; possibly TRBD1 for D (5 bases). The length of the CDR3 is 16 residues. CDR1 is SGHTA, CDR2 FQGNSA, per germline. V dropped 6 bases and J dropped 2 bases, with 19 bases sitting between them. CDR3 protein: CASSQIQGLDNYGYTF. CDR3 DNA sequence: TGTGCCAGCAGTCAGATTCAGGGACTCGACAACTATGGCTACACCTTC.

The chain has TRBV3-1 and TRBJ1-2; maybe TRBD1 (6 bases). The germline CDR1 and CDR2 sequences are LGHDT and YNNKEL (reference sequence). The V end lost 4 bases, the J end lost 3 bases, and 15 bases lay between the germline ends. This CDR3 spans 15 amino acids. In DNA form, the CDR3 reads TGTGCCAGCAGCCCCTCGCCGGGGGCTTACTATGGCTACACCTTC. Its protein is CASSPSPGAYYGYTF. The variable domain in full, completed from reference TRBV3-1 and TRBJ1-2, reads DTAVSQTPKYLVTQMGNDKSIKCEQNLGHDTMYWYKQDSKKFLKIMFSYNNKELIINETVPNRFSPKSPDKAHLNLHINSLELGDSAVYFCASSPSPGAYYGYTFGSGTRLTVV.

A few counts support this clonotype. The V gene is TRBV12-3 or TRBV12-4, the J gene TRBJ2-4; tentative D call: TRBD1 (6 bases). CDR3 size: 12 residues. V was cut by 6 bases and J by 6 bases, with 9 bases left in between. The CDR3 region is CASSLGGNIQYF. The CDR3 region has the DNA TGTGCCAGCAGCCTAGGGGGAAACATTCAGTACTTC.

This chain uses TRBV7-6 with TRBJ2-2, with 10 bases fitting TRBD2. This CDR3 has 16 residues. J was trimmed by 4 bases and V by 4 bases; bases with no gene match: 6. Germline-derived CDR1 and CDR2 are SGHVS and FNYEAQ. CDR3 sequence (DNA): TGTGCCAGCAGCTCGTGGACTAGCGGAGGCACCGGGGAGCTGTTTTTT. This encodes CASSSWTSGGTGELFF.